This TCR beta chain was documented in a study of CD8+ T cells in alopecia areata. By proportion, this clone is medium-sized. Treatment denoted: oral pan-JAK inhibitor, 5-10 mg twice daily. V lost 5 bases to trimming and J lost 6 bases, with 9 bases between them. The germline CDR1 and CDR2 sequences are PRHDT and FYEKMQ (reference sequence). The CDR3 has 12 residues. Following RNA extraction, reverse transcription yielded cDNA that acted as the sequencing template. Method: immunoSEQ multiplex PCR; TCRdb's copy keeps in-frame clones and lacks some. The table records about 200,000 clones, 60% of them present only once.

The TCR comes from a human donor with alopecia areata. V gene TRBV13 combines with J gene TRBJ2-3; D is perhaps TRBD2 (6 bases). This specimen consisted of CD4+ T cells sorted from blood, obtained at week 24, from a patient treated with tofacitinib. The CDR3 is CASSPTSDTQYF. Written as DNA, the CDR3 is TGTGCCAGCAGCCCTACTAGCGATACGCAGTATTTT.